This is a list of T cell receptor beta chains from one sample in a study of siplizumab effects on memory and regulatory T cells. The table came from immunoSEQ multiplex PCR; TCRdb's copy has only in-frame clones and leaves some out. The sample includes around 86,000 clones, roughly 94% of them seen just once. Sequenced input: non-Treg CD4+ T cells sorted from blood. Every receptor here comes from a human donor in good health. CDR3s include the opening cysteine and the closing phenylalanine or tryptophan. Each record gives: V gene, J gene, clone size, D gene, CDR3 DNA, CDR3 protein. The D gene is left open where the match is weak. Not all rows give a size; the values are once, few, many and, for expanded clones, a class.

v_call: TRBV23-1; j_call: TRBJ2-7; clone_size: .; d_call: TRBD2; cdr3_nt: TGCGCCAGCAGTACCGGACTAGCTGGATCGGCCTACGAGCAGTACTTC; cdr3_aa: CASSTGLAGSAYEQYF
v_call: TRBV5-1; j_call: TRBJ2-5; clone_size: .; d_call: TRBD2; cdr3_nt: TGCGCCAGCAGCTTGTCTAGCGGGGGGGAGACCCAGTACTTC; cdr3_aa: CASSLSSGGETQYF
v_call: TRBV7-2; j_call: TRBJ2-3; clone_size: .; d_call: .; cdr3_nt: TGTGCCAGCAGCCTACTGACCGGGACGGTCACAGATACGCAGTATTTT; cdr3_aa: CASSLLTGTVTDTQYF
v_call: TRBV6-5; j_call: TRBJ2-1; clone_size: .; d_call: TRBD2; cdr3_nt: TGTGCCAGCAGTTCAGCGGGGGGGCCGTACAATGAGCAGTTCTTC; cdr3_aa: CASSSAGGPYNEQFF
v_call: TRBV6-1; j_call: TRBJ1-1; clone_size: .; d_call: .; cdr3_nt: TGTGCCAGCAGAACGGGATTGAACACTGAAGCTTTCTTT; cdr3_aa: CASRTGLNTEAFF
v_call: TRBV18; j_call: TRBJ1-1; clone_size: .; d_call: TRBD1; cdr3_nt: TGTGCCAGCTCGCGAGACAGGGGGGGGGCTGAAGCTTTCTTT; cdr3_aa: CASSRDRGGAEAFF
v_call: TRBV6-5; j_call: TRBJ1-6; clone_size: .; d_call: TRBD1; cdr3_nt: TGTGCCAGCAGTGACAGGGGGGTTTCACCCCTCCACTTT; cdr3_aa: CASSDRGVSPLHF
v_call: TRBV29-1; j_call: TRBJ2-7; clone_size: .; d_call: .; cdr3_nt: TGCAGCGTTGGCCAGGGGCCCGGCTACGAGCAGTACTTC; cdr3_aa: CSVGQGPGYEQYF
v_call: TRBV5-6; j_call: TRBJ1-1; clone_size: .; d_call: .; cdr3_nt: TGTGCCAGCAGCTTGGGGCTATTTTACACTGAAGCTTTCTTT; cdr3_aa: CASSLGLFYTEAFF
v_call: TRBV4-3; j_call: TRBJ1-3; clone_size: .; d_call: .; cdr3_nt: TGCGCCAGCAGCCAATTCATTGAGACAAACACCATATATTTT; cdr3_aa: CASSQFIETNTIYF
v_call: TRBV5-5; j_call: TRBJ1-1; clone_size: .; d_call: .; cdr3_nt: TGTGCCAGCAGCTGGAGCGGGGGTGGAACTGAAGCTTTCTTT; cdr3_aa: CASSWSGGGTEAFF
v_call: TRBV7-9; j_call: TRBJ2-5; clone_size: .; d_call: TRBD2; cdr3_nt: TGTGCCAGCAGCTTACAGCGGGAGGAAGAGACCCAGTACTTC; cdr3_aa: CASSLQREEETQYF
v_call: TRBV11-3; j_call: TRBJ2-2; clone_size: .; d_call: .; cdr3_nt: TGTGCCAGCAGCTGGGGTGACGGGGAGCTGTTTTTT; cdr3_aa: CASSWGDGELFF
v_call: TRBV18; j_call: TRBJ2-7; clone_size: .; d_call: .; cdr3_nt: TGTGCCAGCTCACCCGACAGGTTAACCTACGAGCAGTACTTC; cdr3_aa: CASSPDRLTYEQYF
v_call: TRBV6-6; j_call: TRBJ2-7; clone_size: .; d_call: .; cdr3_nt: TGTGCCAGCAGTTACTCTACGGGCCGACCAAGGGACGAGCAGTACTTC; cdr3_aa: CASSYSTGRPRDEQYF
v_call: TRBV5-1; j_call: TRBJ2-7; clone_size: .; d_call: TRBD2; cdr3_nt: TGCGCCAGCAGCTTAAAGGTCGGGCGACAGAACTTAGCGGGAGGGACCTACGAGCAGTACTTC; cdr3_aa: CASSLKVGRQNLAGGTYEQYF
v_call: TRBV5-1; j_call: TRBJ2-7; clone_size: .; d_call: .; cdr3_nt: TGCGCCAGCAGCTTGGCCTCAGCCAGAACCTACGAGCAGTACTTC; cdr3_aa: CASSLASARTYEQYF
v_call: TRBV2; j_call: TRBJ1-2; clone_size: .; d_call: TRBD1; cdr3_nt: TGTGCCAGCGAAGCGACAGGGCTTGGCTACACCTTC; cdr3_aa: CASEATGLGYTF
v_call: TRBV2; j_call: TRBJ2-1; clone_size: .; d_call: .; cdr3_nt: TGTGCCAGAGGTGGGGTGGTGGATGAGCAGTTCTTC; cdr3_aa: CARGGVVDEQFF
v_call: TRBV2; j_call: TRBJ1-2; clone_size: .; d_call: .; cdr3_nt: TGTGCCAGCAGTCCCAGCACCTTC; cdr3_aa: CASSPSTF
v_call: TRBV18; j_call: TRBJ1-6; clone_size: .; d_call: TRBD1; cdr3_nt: TGTGCCAGCTCACTAGGACAAACAGGGGGCGGGTCACCCCTCCACTTT; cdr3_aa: CASSLGQTGGGSPLHF
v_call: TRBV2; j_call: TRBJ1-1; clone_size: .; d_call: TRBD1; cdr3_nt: TGTGCCAGCAGTCCGGGACAGGGGGGTGAAGCTTTCTTT; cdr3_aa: CASSPGQGGEAFF
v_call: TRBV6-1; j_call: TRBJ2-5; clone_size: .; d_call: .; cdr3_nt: TGTGCCAGCAGTGACAGGGGTGAGGGGACCCAGTACTTC; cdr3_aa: CASSDRGEGTQYF
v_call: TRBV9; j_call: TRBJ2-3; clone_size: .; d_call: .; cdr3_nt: TGTGCCAGCAGCCCCAGAGGCGGGACAGAGTCCACAGATACGCAGTATTTT; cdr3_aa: CASSPRGGTESTDTQYF
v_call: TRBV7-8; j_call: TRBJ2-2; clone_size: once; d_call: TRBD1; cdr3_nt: TGTGCCAGCAGCGTTACAGGGGGCGAAACCGGGGAGCTGTTTTTT; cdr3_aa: CASSVTGGETGELFF
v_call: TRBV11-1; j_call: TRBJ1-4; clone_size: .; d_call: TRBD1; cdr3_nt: TGTGCCAGCAGCCAGGACAGGTACAATGAAAAACTGTTTTTT; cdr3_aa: CASSQDRYNEKLFF
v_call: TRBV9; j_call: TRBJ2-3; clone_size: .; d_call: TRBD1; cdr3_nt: TGTGCCAGCAGCTGGACAGGGCTGAGCACAGATACGCAGTATTTT; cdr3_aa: CASSWTGLSTDTQYF
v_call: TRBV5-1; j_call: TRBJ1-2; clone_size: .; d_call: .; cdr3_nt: TGCGCCAGCAGCCCAGGTCCTAACTATGGCTACACCTTC; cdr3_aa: CASSPGPNYGYTF
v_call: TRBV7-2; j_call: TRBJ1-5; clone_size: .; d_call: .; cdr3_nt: TGTGCCAGCAGCTTCGACCTGGCCATCCAGCCCCAGCATTTT; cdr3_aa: CASSFDLAIQPQHF
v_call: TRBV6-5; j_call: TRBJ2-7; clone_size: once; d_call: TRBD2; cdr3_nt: TGTGCCAGCAGTAGGACTAGCGGTTCCTACGAGCAGTACTTC; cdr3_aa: CASSRTSGSYEQYF
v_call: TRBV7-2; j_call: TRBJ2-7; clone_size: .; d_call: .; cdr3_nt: TGTGCCAGCAGCATGGACACAACCTCCTACGAGCAGTACTTC; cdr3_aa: CASSMDTTSYEQYF
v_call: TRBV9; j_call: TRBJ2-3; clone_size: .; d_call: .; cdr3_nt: TGTGCCAGCAGCCCTACCGGACGGGACACAGATACGCAGTATTTT; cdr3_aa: CASSPTGRDTDTQYF
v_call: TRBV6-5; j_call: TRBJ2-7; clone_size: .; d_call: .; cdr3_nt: TGTGCCAGCAGTTTTGGGAGTGAGACTGTATCCTACGAGCAGTACTTC; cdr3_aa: CASSFGSETVSYEQYF
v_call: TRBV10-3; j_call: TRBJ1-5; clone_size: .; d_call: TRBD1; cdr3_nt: TGTGCCATCAGTGAAGGTACGGGACAGTTCGTTGGGCTCCAGCATTTT; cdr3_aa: CAISEGTGQFVGLQHF
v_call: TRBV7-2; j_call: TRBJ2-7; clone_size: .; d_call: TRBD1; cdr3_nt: TGTGCCAGCACCCCAGGGACAGGTTTATACGAGCAGTACTTC; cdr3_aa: CASTPGTGLYEQYF
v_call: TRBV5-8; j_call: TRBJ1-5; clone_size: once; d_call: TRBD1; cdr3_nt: TGTGCCAGCAGCAGCCCGGACAGGGGGAATCAGCCCCAGCATTTT; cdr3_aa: CASSSPDRGNQPQHF
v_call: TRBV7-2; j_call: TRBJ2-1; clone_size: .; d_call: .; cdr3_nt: TGTGCCAGCAGCTTCGGCAGGGAAAATGAGCAGTTCTTC; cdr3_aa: CASSFGRENEQFF
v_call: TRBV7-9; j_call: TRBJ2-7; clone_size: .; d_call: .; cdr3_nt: TGTGCCAGCAGCTTAGGGGGGTTCACCTACGAGCAGTACTTC; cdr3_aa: CASSLGGFTYEQYF
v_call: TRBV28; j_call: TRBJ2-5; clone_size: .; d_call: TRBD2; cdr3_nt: TGTGCCAGCAGTTCCTCCGAGCGGGAGGCAGAGACCCAGTACTTC; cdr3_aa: CASSSSEREAETQYF
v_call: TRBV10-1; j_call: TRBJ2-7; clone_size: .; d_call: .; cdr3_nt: TGCGCCAGCGGATCAGACGGTTACGAGCAGTACTTC; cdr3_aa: CASGSDGYEQYF